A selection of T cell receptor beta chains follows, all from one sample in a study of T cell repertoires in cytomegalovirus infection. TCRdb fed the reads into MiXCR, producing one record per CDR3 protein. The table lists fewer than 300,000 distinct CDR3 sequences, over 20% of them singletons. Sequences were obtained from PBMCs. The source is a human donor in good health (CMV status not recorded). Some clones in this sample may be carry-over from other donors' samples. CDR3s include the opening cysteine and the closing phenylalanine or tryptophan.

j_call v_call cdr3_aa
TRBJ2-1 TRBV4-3 CASSQSDGYSYNEQFF
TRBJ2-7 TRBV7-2 CASSLVVLYEQYF
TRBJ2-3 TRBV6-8 CASRTTELTDTQYF
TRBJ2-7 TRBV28 CASSLTLPSGSGEQYF
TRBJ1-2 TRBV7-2 CASSNQQGADGYTF
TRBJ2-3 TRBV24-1 CATSDLSDRPSTDTQYF
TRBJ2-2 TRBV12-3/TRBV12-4 CASSLLQGGELFF
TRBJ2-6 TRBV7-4 CASSSQGASSGANVLTF
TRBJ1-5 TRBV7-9 CASSPQGGGNQPQHF
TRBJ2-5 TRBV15 CATSRDFSVETQYF
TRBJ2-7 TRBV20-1 CSARTSGRYEQYF
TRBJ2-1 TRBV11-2 CASSLLAADEQFF
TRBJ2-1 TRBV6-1 CASSEQIYEQFF
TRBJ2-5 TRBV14 CASSRIAGGRAETQYF
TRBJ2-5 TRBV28 CASSFWTGARETQYF
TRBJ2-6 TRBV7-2 CASGRSSGANVLTF
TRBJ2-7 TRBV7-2 CASSLAFGGLYEQYF
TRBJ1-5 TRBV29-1 CSVASGQGARDQPQHF
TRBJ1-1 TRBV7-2 CASSLAGGRIRAFF
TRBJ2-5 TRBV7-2 CASSQVASRETQYF
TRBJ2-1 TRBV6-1 CASSERQGRLNEQFF
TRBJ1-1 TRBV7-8 CASSLTSPGGTEAFF
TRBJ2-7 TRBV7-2 CASSLGGTLSSYEQYF
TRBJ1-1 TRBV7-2 CASSSLGGLNTEAFF
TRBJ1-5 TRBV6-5 CASSYSGVDQPQHF
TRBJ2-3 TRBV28 CASSPIGTLFTDTQYF
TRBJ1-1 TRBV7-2 CASSRLGGALNTEAFF
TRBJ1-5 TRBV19 CASRETGINQPQHF
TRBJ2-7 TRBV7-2 CASSRDPNRGSYEQYF
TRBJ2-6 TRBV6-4 CASTPTPPPGANVLTF
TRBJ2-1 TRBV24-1 CATSEQGRSYNEQFF
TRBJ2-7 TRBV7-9 CASSLQGDHEQYF
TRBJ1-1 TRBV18 CASSSRAGETEAFF
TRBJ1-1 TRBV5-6 CASSKDRVSTEAFF
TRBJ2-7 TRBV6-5 CATRGRVPYEQYF
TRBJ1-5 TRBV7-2 CASSQDRNQPQHF
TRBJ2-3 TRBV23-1 CASSPGGGGPPDTQYF
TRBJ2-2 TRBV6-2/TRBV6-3 CASNAPRSGSLTGELFF
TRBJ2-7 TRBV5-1 CASSLRGAHEQYF
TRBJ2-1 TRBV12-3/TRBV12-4 CASSFGGSKQGEQFF
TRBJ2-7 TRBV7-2 CASSLPSGRDGSYEQYF
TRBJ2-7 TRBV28 CASSLYFQGGSEQYF
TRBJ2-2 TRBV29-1 CSVGTKKNTGELFF
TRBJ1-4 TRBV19 CASRRGHNEKLFF
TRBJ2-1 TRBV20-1 CSARGGSGSSIREQFF
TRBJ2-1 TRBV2 CASSELLAGGRDEQFF
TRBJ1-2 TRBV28 CASSPGQAPHGYTF
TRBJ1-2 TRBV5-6 CASSSLAGRNYGYTF
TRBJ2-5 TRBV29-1 CSVGRTGAETQYF
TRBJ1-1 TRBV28 CASSSHGIMGNTEAFF
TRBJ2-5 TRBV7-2 CASSLNKGSQETQYF
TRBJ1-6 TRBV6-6 CASRPGVRDSPLHF
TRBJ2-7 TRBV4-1 CASSGSARDYEQYF
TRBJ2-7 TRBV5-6 CASSFLRGVAYEQYF
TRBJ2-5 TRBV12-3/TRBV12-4 CASSPEETQYF
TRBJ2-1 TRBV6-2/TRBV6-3 CASSYRALGQFF